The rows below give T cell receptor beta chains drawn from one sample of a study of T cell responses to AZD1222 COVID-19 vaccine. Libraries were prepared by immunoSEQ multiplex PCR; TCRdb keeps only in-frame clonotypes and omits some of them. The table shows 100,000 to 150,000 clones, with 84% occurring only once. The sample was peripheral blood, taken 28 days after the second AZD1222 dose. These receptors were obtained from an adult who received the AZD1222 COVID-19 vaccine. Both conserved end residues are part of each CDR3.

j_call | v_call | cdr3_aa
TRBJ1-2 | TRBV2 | CASSEYPTANYGYTF
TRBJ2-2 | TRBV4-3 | CASSPRVAANTGELFF
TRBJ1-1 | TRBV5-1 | CASRRGENTEAFF
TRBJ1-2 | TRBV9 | CASTLGQDYGYTF
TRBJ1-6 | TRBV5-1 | CASSLEGQGMDSPLHF
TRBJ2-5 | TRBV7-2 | CASSLGHPIGVSETQYF
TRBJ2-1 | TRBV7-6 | CASSYSLAGGLNEQFF
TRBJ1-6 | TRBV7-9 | CASSLPNSPLHF
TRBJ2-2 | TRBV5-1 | CASSLMGGETGELFF
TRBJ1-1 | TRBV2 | CASSDRGENTEAFF
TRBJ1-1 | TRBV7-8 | CASSGDPRYVWDTEAFF
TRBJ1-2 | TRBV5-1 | CASSLDRDSYGYTF
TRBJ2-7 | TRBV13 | CASSLTWRGTYEQYF
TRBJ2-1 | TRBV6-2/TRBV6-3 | CASSYRGSYNEQFF
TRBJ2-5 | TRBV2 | CASRFTGGSYQETQYF
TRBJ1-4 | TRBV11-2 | CASSFGLTNEKLFF
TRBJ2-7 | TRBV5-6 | CASSSLSSYEQYF
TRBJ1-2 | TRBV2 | CASSGSLLGGSNGYTF
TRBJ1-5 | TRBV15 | CATSREGSLSNQPQHF
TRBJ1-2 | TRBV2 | CASSEGGAVGGYTF
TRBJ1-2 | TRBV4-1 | CASSQDNTANGYTF
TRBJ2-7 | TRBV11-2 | CASSPFGTGSYEQYF
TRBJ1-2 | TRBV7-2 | CASSLGRANYGYTF
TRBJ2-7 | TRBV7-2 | CASSWGPRSYEQYF
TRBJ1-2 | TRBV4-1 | CASSQAVKGGDYGYTF
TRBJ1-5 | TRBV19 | CASSVGTASNQPQHF
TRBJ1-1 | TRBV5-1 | CASSLLPSNTEAFF
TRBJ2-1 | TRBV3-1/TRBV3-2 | CASSWTSSSYNEQFF
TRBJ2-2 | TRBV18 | CASSPTGAGGELFF
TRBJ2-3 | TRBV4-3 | CASSRGLADSGTQYF
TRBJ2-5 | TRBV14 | CASSHLGQETQYF
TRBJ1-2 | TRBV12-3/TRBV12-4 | CASSSTGRGGYTF
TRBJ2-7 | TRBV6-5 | CASRGGLPYEQYF
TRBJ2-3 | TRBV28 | CASRPPGGPKTQYF
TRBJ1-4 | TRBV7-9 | CASSSTGGNEKLFF
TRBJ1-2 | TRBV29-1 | CSVLRHTGSYTF
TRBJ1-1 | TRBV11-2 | CASSLDGRLGDTEAFF
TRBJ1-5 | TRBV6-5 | CASRPRGGYQPQHF
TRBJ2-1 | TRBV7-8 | CASSPGQAGEQFF
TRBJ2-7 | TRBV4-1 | CASSHPQTTGYGEQYF
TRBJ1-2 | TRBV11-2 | CASSLGGEAYGYTF
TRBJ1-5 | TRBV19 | CASSILAGQGMGGRPQHF
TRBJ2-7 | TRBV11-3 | CASSLGGAHEQYF
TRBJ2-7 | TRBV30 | CAWTDRALFHEQYF
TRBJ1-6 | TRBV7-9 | CASSFSGGNSPLHF
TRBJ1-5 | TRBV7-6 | CASSLGGRVNQPQHF
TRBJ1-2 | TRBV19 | CASSITPGQLNYGYTF
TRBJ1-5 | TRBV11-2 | CASSKERMSNQPQHF
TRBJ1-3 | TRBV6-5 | CASSYGQGGNTIYF
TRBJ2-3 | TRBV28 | CASSLWGLHPSTDTQYF
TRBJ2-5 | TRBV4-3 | CASSQGPGRGFQETQYF
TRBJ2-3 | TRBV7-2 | CASSQALPGNTQYF
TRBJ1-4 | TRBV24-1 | CATGRQGGREKLFF
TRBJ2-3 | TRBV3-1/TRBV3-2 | CASSHHTDTQYF